These 8 T cell receptor beta chains were all obtained from the same sample, sequenced in a study of spatial heterogeneity in lung cancer (dated by TCRdb to between 2017 and 2020). Receptor libraries were prepared by 5' RACE. The data were produced on a NextSeq 500. Using fastp trimming at Q25 and MiXCR clonotype assembly, TCRdb reanalyzed the public sequencing data and kept in-frame beta chains. Every entry covers one CDR3 protein and lists the most common genes and DNA from its rows. Within this sample are about 45,000 distinct CDR3 sequences, with about 10% of them counted one time only. The top ten constitute about 40% of the sample. The sample's time point label is to be understood as: sample taken at primary tumor resection. Without any cell sorting, TCR sequencing was performed on whole RNA extracted either from tumor and nontumor lung tissue or from cryopreserved PBMC samples. Sequencing used PBMCs, obtained at surgery. The receptors here all came from a female donor with early-stage non-small cell lung cancer.

The sample holds a few counts of this clonotype. The J gene is TRBJ2-1, the V gene TRBV5-1, with 7 bases lining up with TRBD1. The CDR3 sequence is 17 residues long. J gave up 2 bases and V 0 bases, and 8 bases lay outside the gene matches. Germline V gives CDR1 SGHRS, CDR2 YFSETQ. CDR3 DNA sequence: TGCGCCAGCAGCTTGGGGCAACAGGGGTTACCCTACAATGAGCAGTTCTTC. This codes for CASSLGQQGLPYNEQFF.

The table lists this clonotype with many counts. The CDR3 bases are TGTGCCTGGAGCCGACAGGGGATTGAAGCTTTCTTT. Amino acid sequence: CAWSRQGIEAFF. The genes are TRBV30 and TRBJ1-1; 8 bases are a match to TRBD1. Germline V gene sequence: CDR1 GTSNPN, CDR2 SVGIG (reference sequence). V trimming: 3 bases; J trimming: 7 bases; junction bases outside the gene matches: 4. The CDR3 is 12 residues long.

This clonotype showed up just a few times. The rearrangement uses TRBV6-6 and TRBJ2-3, with D perhaps matching TRBD1 or TRBD2 (6 bases each). The CDR3 is 15 residues long. CDR1 MNHNY and CDR2 SVGAGI come from the germline V gene (reference sequence). The germline V and J ends were trimmed by 8 bases and 6 bases, with 21 bases remaining between them. DNA for the CDR3: TGTGCCAGCGCTAAGGGGGACTCCCCCAGGGATACGCAGTATTTT. Amino acid sequence: CASAKGDSPRDTQYF.

The V gene is TRBV12-3 or TRBV12-4, the J gene TRBJ2-2, with unresolved D. This CDR3 contains 13 residues. V was trimmed by 6 bases and J by 5 bases, leaving 10 bases between them. The CDR3 DNA is TGTGCCAGCAGCCCAAGGTCAACCGGGGAGCTGTTTTTT. Translated, it gives CASSPRSTGELFF.

Notes on this clonotype: A much larger clonotype is one base distant, so this may be a read error. The chain joins TRBV3-1 to TRBJ2-1, with 7 bases that match TRBD2. Germline V lookup: CDR1 LGHDT, CDR2 YNNKEL (reference sequence). CDR3 length: 14 residues. CDR3 DNA sequence: TGTGCCAGCAGCCGGGGGGACTACGTCAATGGGCAGTTCTTC. It encodes CASSRGDYVNGQFF.

The chain recombines TRBV19 with TRBJ1-2; maybe TRBD1 (5 bases). This CDR3 comprises 13 residues. Trimming removed 5 bases from V and 8 bases from J, with 15 bases in between. In germline, CDR1 is LNHDA, CDR2 SQIVND (reference sequence). CDR3 nucleotide sequence: TGTGCCAGTAGTCCGCTCGGGGGAGAAGGCTACACCTTC. Amino acids: CASSPLGGEGYTF.

The chain employs TRBV20-1 and TRBJ2-3, with 12 positions matching TRBD2. There are 17 residues in the CDR3. Looked up from germline, CDR1 is DFQATT and CDR2 is SNEGSKA (reference sequence). Trimming took 6 bases from V and 1 from J; bases not matched to a gene: 11. CDR3 region: CSAHDRTSGVGTDTQYF. CDR3 nucleotide sequence: TGCAGTGCCCATGACAGGACTAGCGGGGTGGGCACAGATACGCAGTATTTT.

This clonotype showed up just a few times. The chain carries TRBV4-2 and TRBJ2-5; D is uncertain. Germline CDR1 LGHNA, CDR2 YNFKEQ. Deletions cut 1 base from V and 2 bases from J, with 8 bases between. The CDR3 loop spans 14 amino acids. CDR3 bases: TGTGCCAGCAGCCAAGCCCGCTCTCAAGAGACCCAGTACTTC. This gives the protein CASSQARSQETQYF.